This T cell receptor (beta chain) derives from a study of cytomegalovirus exposure and HLA in healthy donors. Study conclusions and caveats: Reports indicate that TCR beta sequences accurately predicted the HLA-A and HLA-B alleles of most subjects. An ancestry cluster, one associated with Asian ancestry, reportedly showed fewer N-insertions than the approximately 700-donor mean in a later analysis.

The PCR contained 60 Vbeta and 13 Jbeta primers. TCRdb's copy holds only in-frame clones and misses some; the assay was immunoSEQ multiplex PCR. The table lists about 140,000 clones, roughly three quarters of them singletons. In regard to this clone: Its antigen is still unknown.

The CDR3 has 15 residues. The V end was cut by 6 bases, the J end by 0 bases, with 12 bases between. Germline CDR1 SNHLY, CDR2 FYNNEI. The sequenced sample was PBMCs. The clonotype was recovered from a woman aged 25 to 39 in good health and CMV-seronegative. This sequence joins TRBV2 and TRBJ1-3, with D perhaps matching TRBD1 (6 bases). The CDR3 sequence: CASSAQGHSGNTIYF. The CDR3 nucleotides are TGTGCCAGCAGCGCACAGGGACACTCTGGAAACACCATATATTTT.